Below are 19 T cell receptor beta chains sequenced from a single sample in a study of cytomegalovirus exposure and HLA in healthy donors. Primers: 60 Vbeta forward and 13 Jbeta reverse. This table comes from immunoSEQ multiplex PCR, and its TCRdb copy is limited to in-frame clones, with some not included. The data hold around 110,000 clones, with around four fifths observed a single time. Material: PBMCs. These receptors came from a man in his thirties or forties in good health and CMV-seronegative.

The chain is built from TRBV19 and TRBJ2-5; TRBD1 matches at 11 bases. Losses at the gene ends were 6 bases for V and 1 base for J; bases not matched to a gene: 7. Germline V gene sequence: CDR1 LNHDA, CDR2 SQIVND (reference sequence). This CDR3 has 16 amino acids. The CDR3 loop is CASSLAGTGGQETQYF. CDR3 coding DNA: TGTGCCAGTAGCCTAGCCGGGACAGGGGGCCAAGAGACCCAGTACTTC.

This chain links TRBV9 with TRBJ2-1; 7 bases match TRBD1. The ends lost 0 bases at V and 4 bases at J; junction bases unmatched: 7. The CDR3 runs to 16 residues. The V gene's germline CDR1 is SGDLS and CDR2 YYNGEE. The CDR3 loop reads CASSVDATGPYNEQFF. The CDR3 bases are TGTGCCAGCAGCGTAGATGCGACAGGGCCTTACAATGAGCAGTTCTTC.

The rearrangement uses TRBV5-5 and TRBJ2-7, with 7 bases matching TRBD1. Germline loops: CDR1 SGHKS, CDR2 YYEKEE (reference sequence). This CDR3 spans 14 amino acids. J lost 3 bases, V lost 3 bases, and 6 bases had no gene match. The CDR3: CASSYDRVGYEQYF. The CDR3 coding sequence is TGTGCCAGCAGCTACGACAGGGTGGGCTACGAGCAGTACTTC.

About this clone itself: One end of the junction varies from germline; a read error may be responsible. The chain is built from TRBV2 and TRBJ2-3; 8 bases map to TRBD2. This CDR3 is built from 12 residues. Per the germline V gene, CDR1 is SNHLY and CDR2 is FYNNEI. The CDR3 DNA reads as TGTGCCAGCAGGCGGGGGGAGGGGCGGGGGTCTTTT. Translating it yields CASRRGEGRGSF.

This clone was counted only a few times. V gene TRBV5-4 combines with J gene TRBJ2-1; 7 nucleotides agree with TRBD2. Per the germline V gene, CDR1 is SGHNT and CDR2 is YYREEE (reference sequence). This CDR3 contains 16 residues. J lost 2 bases, V lost 0 bases, and 5 bases had no gene match. CDR3 nucleotide sequence: TGTGCCAGCAGCTTGGAGGCTAGCGGCGCCTACAATGAGCAGTTCTTC. Encoded protein: CASSLEASGAYNEQFF.

This clone was seen once. The rearrangement uses TRBV2 and TRBJ2-7; 7 bases are a match to TRBD1. V gave up 6 bases and J gave up 0 bases; unmatched junction bases: 5. The CDR3 is made up of 14 amino acids. Germline V gene data show CDR1 as SNHLY and CDR2 as FYNNEI. As DNA, the CDR3 is TGTGCCAGCAGGAGGGACAGACCCTCCTACGAGCAGTACTTC. Translation gives CASRRDRPSYEQYF.

This clone was found a few times. The genes are TRBV2 and TRBJ1-1; D not certain. The CDR3 contains 15 residues. Looked up from germline, CDR1 is SNHLY and CDR2 is FYNNEI. Trimming removed 7 bases at V and 2 bases at J, with 17 bases between. Here the CDR3 reads CASMMEGGPNTEAFF. Written as DNA, the CDR3 is TGTGCCAGCATGATGGAGGGAGGGCCTAACACTGAAGCTTTCTTT.

The chain combines TRBV4-1 with TRBJ2-2, with 11 bases matching TRBD1. J lost 6 bases, V lost 2 bases, and 8 bases had no gene match. The CDR3 runs to 17 residues. The germline CDR1 and CDR2 sequences are MGHRA and YSYEKL. CDR3 coding DNA: TGCGCCAGCAGCCAATCTAGGACAGGGGGCAATGCCGGGGAGCTGTTTTTT. Amino acids: CASSQSRTGGNAGELFF.

This chain uses TRBV30 with TRBJ1-4, with 8 bases matching TRBD1. The CDR3 sequence is 13 residues long. Looked up from germline, CDR1 is GTSNPN and CDR2 is SVGIG (reference sequence). The J segment lost 7 bases and the V segment lost 7 bases, leaving 8 bases of the junction unmatched. Here the CDR3 DNA reads TGTGCCTCGACAGACAGGGGCTTTGAAAAACTGTTTTTT. The encoded protein is CASTDRGFEKLFF.

The J gene is TRBJ2-3, the V gene TRBV29-1, with D perhaps matching TRBD1 (6 bases). The CDR3 totals 17 residues. V lost 6 bases and J 2 bases, leaving 24 bases between the germline ends. CDR1 SQVTM and CDR2 ANQGSEA come from the germline V gene. CDR3 nucleotides: TGCAGCGTCGAGGCATCAGGGGAGTCCTTTTCCACAGATACGCAGTATTTT. Translation gives CSVEASGESFSTDTQYF.

The V and J genes are TRBV27 and TRBJ2-7, with 7 bases lining up with TRBD1. V lost 2 bases and J lost 0; bases outside the gene matches: 4. The CDR3 loop spans 15 amino acids. CDR1 and CDR2 (germline): MNHEY, SMNVEV (reference sequence). The CDR3 sequence: CASSLRGTDSYEQYF. CDR3 sequence (DNA): TGTGCCAGCAGTTTAAGGGGGACAGACTCCTACGAGCAGTACTTC.

The chain combines TRBV29-1 with TRBJ2-3; 16 positions match TRBD2. Germline trimming cut 7 bases from V and 6 bases from J; bases unmatched to any gene: 7. Germline V gene lookup returns CDR1 SQVTM and CDR2 ANQGSEA. This CDR3 spans 15 amino acids. The CDR3 protein is CSAGTSGGAWDTQYF. CDR3 coding DNA: TGCAGCGCCGGGACTAGCGGGGGGGCCTGGGATACGCAGTATTTT.

V and J are TRBV13 and TRBJ1-2; 7 nucleotides align to TRBD1. The CDR3 is made up of 14 amino acids. Germline lookup yields CDR1 PRHDT and CDR2 FYEKMQ (reference sequence). V dropped 5 bases and J dropped 3; count of bases not matched to a gene: 6. CDR3 sequence: CASSPGQSYYGYTF. DNA for the CDR3: TGTGCCAGCAGCCCGGGACAGTCCTACTATGGCTACACCTTC.

This rearrangement joins TRBV18 to TRBJ2-2; D call uncertain. The CDR3 extends over 14 amino acids. The V end was cut by 0 bases, the J end by 1 base, with 3 bases between. CDR1 and CDR2 from the germline V gene are KGHSH and LQKENI. CDR3 loop: CASSPPRNTGELFF. CDR3 in DNA: TGTGCCAGCTCACCACCGAGGAACACCGGGGAGCTGTTTTTT.

This chain links TRBV11-2 with TRBJ1-2, with TRBD1 identical over 8 bases. V lost 5 bases, J lost 7 bases, and 18 bases stayed unmatched. The CDR3 runs 17 residues. Per germline, CDR1 SGHAT and CDR2 FQNNGV. The CDR3 spells CASSLSGQGARQLGYTF. The CDR3 region has the DNA TGTGCCAGCAGCCTTTCGGGGCAGGGGGCGCGACAACTTGGCTACACCTTC.

The chain uses TRBV13 and TRBJ2-1, with 13 bases identical to TRBD2. This CDR3 comprises 15 residues. Trimming at V came to 5 bases and at J to 8 bases, leaving 6 bases not matched to a gene. Germline CDR1 PRHDT, CDR2 FYEKMQ (reference sequence). CDR3 in DNA: TGTGCCAGCAGCCAAACTAGCGGGGGGGCCCATGAGCAGTTCTTC. Its translation: CASSQTSGGAHEQFF.

V and J are TRBV9 and TRBJ2-6; 7 nucleotides line up with TRBD1. Germline-derived CDR1 and CDR2 are SGDLS and YYNGEE. Trimming removed 0 bases from V and 0 bases from J; junction bases left unmatched: 3. The CDR3 is 17 amino acids. The CDR3 DNA reads as TGTGCCAGCAGCGTAGGGACAGGCCTCTCTGGGGCCAACGTCCTGACTTTC. Amino acid sequence: CASSVGTGLSGANVLTF.

V and J are TRBV5-1 and TRBJ2-7; 12 bases agree with TRBD2. V lost 2 bases and J lost 4; bases outside the gene matches: 4. The CDR3 runs 15 residues. In germline, CDR1 is SGHRS, CDR2 YFSETQ. The CDR3 DNA reads as TGCGCCAGCAGCTTCAGACTAGCGGGAGTTTACGAGCAGTACTTC. This codes for CASSFRLAGVYEQYF.

The chain couples TRBV7-9 to TRBJ2-7; 7 bases line up with TRBD1. The CDR3 spans 14 residues. CDR1 SEHNR and CDR2 FQNEAQ come from the germline V gene (reference sequence). V gave up 1 base and J gave up 4 bases; unmatched junction bases: 4. The CDR3 loop reads CASSLGRGYYEQYF. The CDR3 DNA reads as TGTGCCAGCAGCTTAGGCAGGGGGTATTACGAGCAGTACTTC.